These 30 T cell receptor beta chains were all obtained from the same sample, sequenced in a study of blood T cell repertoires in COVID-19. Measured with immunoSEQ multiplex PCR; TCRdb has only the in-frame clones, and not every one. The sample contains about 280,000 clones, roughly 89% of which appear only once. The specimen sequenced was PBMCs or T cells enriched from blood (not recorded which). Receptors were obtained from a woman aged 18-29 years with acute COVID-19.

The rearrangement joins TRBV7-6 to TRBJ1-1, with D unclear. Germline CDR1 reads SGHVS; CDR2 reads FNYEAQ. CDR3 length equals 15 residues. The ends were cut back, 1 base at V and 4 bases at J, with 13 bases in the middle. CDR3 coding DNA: TGTGCCAGCAGCTTAGACAGTCGGGGTAGCACTGAAGCTTTCTTT. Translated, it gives CASSLDSRGSTEAFF.

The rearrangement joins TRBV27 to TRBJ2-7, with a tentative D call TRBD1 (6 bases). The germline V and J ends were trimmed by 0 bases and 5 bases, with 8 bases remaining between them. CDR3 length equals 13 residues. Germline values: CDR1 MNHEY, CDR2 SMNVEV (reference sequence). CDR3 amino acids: CASSLSNRDEQYF. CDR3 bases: TGTGCCAGCAGTTTATCTAACAGGGACGAGCAGTACTTC.

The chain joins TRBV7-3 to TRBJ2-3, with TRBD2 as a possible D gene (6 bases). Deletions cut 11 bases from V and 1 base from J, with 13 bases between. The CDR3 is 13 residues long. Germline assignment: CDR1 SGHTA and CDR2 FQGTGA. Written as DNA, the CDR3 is TGTGCCGGATTTAGCGGCCGCACAGATACGCAGTATTTT. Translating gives CAGFSGRTDTQYF.

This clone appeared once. CDR3 in amino acids: CATAGGRESFDEQFF. CDR3 DNA: TGTGCCACCGCCGGTGGGCGGGAGTCTTTCGATGAGCAGTTCTTC. The chain combines TRBV24-1 with TRBJ2-1; 7 positions match TRBD2. The CDR3 sequence is 15 residues long. Germline V gene lookup returns CDR1 KGHDR and CDR2 SFDVKD. The junction had 15 bases not matched to a gene; V was cut back by 9 bases and J by 8 bases.

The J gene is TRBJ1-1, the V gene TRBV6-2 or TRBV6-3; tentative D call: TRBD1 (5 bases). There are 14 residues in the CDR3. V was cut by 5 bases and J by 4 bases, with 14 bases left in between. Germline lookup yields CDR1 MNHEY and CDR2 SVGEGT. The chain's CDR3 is CASSKGLGSTEAFF. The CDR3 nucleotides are TGTGCCAGCAGTAAGGGGTTAGGTAGCACTGAAGCTTTCTTT.

The CDR3 DNA is TGTGCCAGCCGAAGAGCAGGGCAAGAGACCCAGTACTTC. Amino acid sequence: CASRRAGQETQYF. J is TRBJ2-5 and V is TRBV27, with D possibly being TRBD1 (5 bases). This CDR3 is built from 13 residues. V lost 8 bases and J lost 2, with 12 bases in between. Germline CDR1 MNHEY, CDR2 SMNVEV (reference sequence).

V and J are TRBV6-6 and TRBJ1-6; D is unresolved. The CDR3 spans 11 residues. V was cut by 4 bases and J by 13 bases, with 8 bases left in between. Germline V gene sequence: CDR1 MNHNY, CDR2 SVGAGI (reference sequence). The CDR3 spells CASSSRLPLHF. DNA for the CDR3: TGTGCCAGCAGTTCCCGTCTCCCCCTCCACTTT.

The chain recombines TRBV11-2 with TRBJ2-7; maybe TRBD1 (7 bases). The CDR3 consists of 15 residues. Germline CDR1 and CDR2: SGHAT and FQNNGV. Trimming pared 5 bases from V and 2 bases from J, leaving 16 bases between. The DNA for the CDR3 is TGTGCCAGCAGCCCGACAGGGAGGAGGACCTACGAGCAGTACTTC. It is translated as CASSPTGRRTYEQYF.

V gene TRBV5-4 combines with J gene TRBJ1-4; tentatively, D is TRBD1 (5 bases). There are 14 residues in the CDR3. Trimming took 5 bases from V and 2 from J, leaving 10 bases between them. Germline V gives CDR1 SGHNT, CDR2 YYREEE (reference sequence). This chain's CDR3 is CASRSDMTNEKLFF. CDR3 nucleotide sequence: TGTGCCAGCAGGTCGGACATGACTAATGAAAAACTGTTTTTT.

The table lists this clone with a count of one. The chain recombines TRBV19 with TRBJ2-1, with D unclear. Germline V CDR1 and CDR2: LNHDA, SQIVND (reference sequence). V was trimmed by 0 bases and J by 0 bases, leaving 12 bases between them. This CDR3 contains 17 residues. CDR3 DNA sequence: TGTGCCAGTAGTATAGATCATCGGCCTAGCTCCTACAATGAGCAGTTCTTC. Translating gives CASSIDHRPSSYNEQFF.

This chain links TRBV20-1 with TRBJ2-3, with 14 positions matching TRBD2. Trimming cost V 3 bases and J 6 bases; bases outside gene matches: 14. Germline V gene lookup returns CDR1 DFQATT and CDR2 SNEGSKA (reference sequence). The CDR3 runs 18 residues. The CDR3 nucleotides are TGCAGTGCTAGTAGACTAGCGGGAGGGCCGAGTTTCGCGGATACGCAGTATTTT. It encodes CSASRLAGGPSFADTQYF.

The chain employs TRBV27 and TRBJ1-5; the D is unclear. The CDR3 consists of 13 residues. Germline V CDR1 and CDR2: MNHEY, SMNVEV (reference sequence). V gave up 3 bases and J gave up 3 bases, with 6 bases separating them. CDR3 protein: CASSFSSNQPQHF. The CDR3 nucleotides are TGTGCCAGCAGTTTTAGCTCCAATCAGCCCCAGCATTTT.

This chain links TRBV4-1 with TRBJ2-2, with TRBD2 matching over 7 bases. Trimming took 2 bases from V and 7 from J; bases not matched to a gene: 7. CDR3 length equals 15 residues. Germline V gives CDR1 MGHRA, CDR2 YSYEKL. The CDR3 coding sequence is TGCGCCAGCAGCCAATGGCGGGAGATCGTCGGGGAGCTGTTTTTT. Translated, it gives CASSQWREIVGELFF.

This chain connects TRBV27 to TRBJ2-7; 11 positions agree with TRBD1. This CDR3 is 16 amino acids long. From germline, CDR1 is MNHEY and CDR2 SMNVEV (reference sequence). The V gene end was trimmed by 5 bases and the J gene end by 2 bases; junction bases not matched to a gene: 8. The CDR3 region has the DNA TGTGCCAGCAGTCCCCTCGGGACAGGGGGGACCTACGAGCAGTACTTC. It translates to CASSPLGTGGTYEQYF.

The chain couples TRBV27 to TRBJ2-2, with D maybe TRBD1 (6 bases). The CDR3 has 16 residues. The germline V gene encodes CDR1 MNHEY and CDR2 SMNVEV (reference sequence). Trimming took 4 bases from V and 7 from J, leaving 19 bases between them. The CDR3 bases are TGTGCCAGCAGTTCCTGGGTGGGGGCCGGGGTCGGGGAGCTGTTTTTT. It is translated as CASSSWVGAGVGELFF.

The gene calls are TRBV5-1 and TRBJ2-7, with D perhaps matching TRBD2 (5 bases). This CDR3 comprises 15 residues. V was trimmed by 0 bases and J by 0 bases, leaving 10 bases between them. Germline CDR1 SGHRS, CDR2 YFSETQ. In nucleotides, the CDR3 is TGCGCCAGCAGCTTGGTCGGGAAGGCCTCCTACGAGCAGTACTTC. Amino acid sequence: CASSLVGKASYEQYF.

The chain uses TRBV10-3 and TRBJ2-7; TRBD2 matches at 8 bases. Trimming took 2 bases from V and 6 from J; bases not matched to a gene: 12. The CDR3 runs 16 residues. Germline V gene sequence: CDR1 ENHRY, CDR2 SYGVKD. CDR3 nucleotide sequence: TGTGCCATCAGTGAGAGGCTAGCGGGTAGTGGGGGCGAGCAGTACTTC. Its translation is CAISERLAGSGGEQYF.

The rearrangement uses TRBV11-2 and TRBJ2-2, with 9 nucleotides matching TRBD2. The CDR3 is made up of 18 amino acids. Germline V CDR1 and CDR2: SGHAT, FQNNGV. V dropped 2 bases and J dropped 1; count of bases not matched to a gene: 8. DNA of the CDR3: TGTGCCAGCAGCTTAAAGGGGGCGGGAGGGCTGAACACCGGGGAGCTGTTTTTT. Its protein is CASSLKGAGGLNTGELFF. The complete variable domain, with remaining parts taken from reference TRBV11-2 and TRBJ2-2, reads EAGVAQSPRYKIIEKRQSVAFWCNPISGHATLYWYQQILGQGPKLLIQFQNNGVVDDSQLPKDRFSAERLKGVDSTLKIQPAKLEDSAVYLCASSLKGAGGLNTGELFFGEGSRLTVL.

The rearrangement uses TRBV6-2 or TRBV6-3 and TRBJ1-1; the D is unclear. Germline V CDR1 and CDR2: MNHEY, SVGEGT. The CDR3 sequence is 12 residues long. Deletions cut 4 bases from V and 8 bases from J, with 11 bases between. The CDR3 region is CASSLERLEAFF. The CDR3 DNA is TGTGCCAGCAGTTTAGAAAGACTGGAAGCTTTCTTT.

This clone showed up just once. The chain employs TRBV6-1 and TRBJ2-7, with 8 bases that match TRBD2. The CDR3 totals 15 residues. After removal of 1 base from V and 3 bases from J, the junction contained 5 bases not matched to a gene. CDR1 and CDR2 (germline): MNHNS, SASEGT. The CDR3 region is CASSEGTGGSYEQYF. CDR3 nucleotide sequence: TGTGCCAGCAGTGAAGGAACGGGAGGGAGCTACGAGCAGTACTTC.

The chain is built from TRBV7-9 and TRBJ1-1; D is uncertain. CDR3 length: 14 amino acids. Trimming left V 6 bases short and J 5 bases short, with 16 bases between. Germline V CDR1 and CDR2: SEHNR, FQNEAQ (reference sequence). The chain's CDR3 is CASRGAEVGTEAFF. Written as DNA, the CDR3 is TGTGCCAGCAGGGGTGCGGAGGTGGGGACTGAAGCTTTCTTT. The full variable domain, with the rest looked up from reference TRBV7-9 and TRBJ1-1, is DTGVSQNPRHKITKRGQNVTFRCDPISEHNRLYWYRQTLGQGPEFLTYFQNEAQLEKSRLLSDRFSAERPKGSFSTLEIQRTEQGDSAMYLCASRGAEVGTEAFFGQGTRLTVV.

The CDR3 nucleotides are TGTGCCAGCAGCTTAAGGAGTGCGGGGGGGGTCAGCACAGATACGCAGTATTTT. Its translation is CASSLRSAGGVSTDTQYF. The V gene is TRBV7-2, the J gene TRBJ2-3; 9 bases are a match to TRBD2. CDR3 length: 18 residues. The trim removed 2 bases at V and 0 bases at J, leaving 9 bases unmatched. Germline CDR1 reads SGHTA; CDR2 reads FQGNSA.

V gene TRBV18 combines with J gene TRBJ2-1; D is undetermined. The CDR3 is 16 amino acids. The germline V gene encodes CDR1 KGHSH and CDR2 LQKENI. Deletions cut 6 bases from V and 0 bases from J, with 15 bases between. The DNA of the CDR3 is TGTGCCAGCTCCCGCGGCGTGCCCAGCTCCTACAATGAGCAGTTCTTC. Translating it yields CASSRGVPSSYNEQFF.

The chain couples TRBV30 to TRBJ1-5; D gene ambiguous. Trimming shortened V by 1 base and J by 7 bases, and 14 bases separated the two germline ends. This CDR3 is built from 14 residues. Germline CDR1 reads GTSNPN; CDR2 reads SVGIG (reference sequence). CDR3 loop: CAWSAVGRRQPQHF. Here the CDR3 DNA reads TGTGCCTGGAGTGCGGTGGGGAGGAGGCAGCCCCAGCATTTT.

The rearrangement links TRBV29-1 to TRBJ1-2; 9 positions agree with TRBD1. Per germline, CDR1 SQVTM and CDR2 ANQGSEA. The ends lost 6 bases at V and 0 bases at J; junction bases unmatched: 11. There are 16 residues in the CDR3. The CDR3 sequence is CSVGKGQGYANYGYTF. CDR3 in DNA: TGCAGCGTCGGAAAGGGACAGGGTTACGCTAACTATGGCTACACCTTC.

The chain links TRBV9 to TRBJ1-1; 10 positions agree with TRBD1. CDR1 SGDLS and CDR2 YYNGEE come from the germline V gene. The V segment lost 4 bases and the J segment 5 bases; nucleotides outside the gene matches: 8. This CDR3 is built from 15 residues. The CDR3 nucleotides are TGTGCCAGCAGCCCCGGGACAGGGGAAGGGACTGAAGCTTTCTTT. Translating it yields CASSPGTGEGTEAFF.

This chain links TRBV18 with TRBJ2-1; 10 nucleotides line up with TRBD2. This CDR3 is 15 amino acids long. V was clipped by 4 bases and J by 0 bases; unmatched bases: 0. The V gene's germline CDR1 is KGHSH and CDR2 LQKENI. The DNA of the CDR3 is TGTGCCAGCTCACTAGCGGGGGGCTCCTACAATGAGCAGTTCTTC. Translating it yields CASSLAGGSYNEQFF.

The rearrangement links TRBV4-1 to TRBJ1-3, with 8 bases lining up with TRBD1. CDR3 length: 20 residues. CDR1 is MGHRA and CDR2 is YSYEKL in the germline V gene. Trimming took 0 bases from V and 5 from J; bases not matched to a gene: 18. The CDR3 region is CASSQESQGAGLTSRNTIYF. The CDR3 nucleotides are TGCGCCAGCAGCCAAGAATCTCAGGGGGCAGGGCTCACTTCTCGAAACACCATATATTTT.

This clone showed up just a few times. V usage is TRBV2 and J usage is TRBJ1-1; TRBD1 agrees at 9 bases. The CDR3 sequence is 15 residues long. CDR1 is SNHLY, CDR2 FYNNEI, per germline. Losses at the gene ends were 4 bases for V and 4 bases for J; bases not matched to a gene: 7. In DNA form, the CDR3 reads TGTGCCAGCAGTGGCCCGACAGGGGGGGCCACTGAAGCTTTCTTT. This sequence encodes CASSGPTGGATEAFF.

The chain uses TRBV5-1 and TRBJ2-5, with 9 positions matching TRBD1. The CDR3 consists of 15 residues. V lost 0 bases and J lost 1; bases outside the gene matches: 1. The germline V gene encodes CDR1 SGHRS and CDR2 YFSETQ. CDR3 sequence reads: CASSLGDRVQETQYF. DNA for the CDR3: TGCGCCAGCAGCTTGGGGGACAGGGTCCAAGAGACCCAGTACTTC.